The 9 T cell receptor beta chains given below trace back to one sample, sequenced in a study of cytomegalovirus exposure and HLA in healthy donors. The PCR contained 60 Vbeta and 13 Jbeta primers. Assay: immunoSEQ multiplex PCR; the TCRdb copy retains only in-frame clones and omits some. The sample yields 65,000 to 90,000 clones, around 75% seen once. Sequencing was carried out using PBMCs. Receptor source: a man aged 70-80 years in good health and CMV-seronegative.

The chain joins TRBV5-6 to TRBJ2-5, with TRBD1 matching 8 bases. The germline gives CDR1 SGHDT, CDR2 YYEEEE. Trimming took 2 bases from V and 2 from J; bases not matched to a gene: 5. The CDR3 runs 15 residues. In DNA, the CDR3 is TGTGCCAGCAGCTTTGGCAGGGGGCTTCAAGAGACCCAGTACTTC. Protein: CASSFGRGLQETQYF.

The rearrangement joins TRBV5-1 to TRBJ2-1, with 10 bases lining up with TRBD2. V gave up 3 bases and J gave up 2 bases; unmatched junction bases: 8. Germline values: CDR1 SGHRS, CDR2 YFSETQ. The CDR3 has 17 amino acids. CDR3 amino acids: CASSSIPAGGTYNEQFF. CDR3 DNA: TGCGCCAGCAGCTCAATTCCAGCGGGAGGGACCTACAATGAGCAGTTCTTC.

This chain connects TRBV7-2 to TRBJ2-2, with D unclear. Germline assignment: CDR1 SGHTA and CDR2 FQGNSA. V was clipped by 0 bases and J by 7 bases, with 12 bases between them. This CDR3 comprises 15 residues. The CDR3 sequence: CASSLAAGRGGELFF. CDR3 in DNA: TGTGCCAGCAGCTTAGCAGCTGGTCGCGGCGGGGAGCTGTTTTTT.

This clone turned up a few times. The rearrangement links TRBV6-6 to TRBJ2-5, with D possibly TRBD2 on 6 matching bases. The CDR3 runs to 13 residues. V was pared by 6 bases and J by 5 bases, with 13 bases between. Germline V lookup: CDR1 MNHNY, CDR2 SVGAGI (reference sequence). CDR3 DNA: TGTGCCAGCAGCTACGTTGGGGGGGAGACCCAGTACTTC. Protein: CASSYVGGETQYF.

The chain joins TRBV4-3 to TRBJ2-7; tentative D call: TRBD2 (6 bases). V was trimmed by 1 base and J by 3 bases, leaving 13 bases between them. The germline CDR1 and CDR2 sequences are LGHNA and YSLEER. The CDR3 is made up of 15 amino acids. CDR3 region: CASSQAGGTGYEQYF. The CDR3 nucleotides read TGCGCCAGCAGCCAAGCTGGAGGGACCGGCTACGAGCAGTACTTC.

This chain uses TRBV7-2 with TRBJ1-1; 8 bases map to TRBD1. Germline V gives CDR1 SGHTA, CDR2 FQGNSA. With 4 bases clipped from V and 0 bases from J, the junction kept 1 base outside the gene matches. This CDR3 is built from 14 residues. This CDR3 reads CASSSQGVNTEAFF. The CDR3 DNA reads TGTGCCAGCAGCTCACAGGGGGTGAACACTGAAGCTTTCTTT.

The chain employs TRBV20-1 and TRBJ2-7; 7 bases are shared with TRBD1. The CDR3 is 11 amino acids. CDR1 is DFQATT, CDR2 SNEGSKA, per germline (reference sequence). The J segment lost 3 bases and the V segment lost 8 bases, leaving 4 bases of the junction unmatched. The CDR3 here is CSFRDSYEQYF. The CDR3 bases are TGCAGTTTCCGGGACAGCTACGAGCAGTACTTC.

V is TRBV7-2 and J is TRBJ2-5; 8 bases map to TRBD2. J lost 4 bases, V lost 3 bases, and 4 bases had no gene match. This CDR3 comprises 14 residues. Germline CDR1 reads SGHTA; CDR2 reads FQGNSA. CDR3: CASSFSGSPETQYF. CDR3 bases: TGTGCCAGCAGCTTCAGCGGGAGTCCAGAGACCCAGTACTTC.

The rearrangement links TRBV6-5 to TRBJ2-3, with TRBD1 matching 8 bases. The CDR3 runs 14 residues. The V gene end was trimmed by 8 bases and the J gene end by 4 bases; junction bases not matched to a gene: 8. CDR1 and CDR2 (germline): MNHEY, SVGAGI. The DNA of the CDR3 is TGTGCCAGCCGGGGACAGGCTAGGTCAGATACGCAGTATTTT. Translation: CASRGQARSDTQYF.